Described below is a single T cell receptor beta chain sequence and its context. The sample originates from a study of blood T cell repertoires in COVID-19. About the study: The United States, Italy and Spain supplied acute and convalescent COVID-19 samples. The analysed material was cDNA or gDNA that came from T cells, B-cell-depleted T cells, or PBMCs.

This CDR3 is built from 13 residues. Germline CDR1 reads LNHDA; CDR2 reads SQIVND (reference sequence). After removal of 5 bases from V and 9 bases from J, the junction contained 4 bases not matched to a gene. In the original workflow: Amplified reference gene primers provided the basis for estimating nucleated cell counts. Data came from immunoSEQ multiplex PCR; TCRdb stores just in-frame clones and leaves some out. V, J and clone size are taken as reported in that table, and D and trimming were inferred from the DNA itself. The sample lists more than 100,000 clones, 70% to 90% occurring once. The rearrangement joins TRBV19 to TRBJ2-1; 10 positions agree with TRBD1. The sample was peripheral blood. This TCR came from a man between 40 and 49 years old with acute or convalescent COVID-19. CDR3 protein: CASSATGGGEQFF. The CDR3 DNA reads as TGTGCCAGTAGTGCGACAGGGGGCGGTGAGCAGTTCTTC.